This T cell receptor (beta chain) comes out of a study of T cells after yellow fever vaccination. In the study overall: When fractions had low cell numbers, they were prepared with SMART-Seq v4 Ultra Low Input.

Findings and limits, study-wide: Though weaker, the secondary response peaked faster, on day 5 versus 15.

TCRdb reprocessed the 5' RACE reads via MiXCR and lists one record per CDR3 protein. The sample includes about 300,000 distinct CDR3 sequences, 7.5% to 9% of them seen just once. As for this clonotype: The target antigen is unknown.

The V gene's germline CDR1 is MGHRA and CDR2 YSYEKL. The CDR3 is made up of 16 amino acids. Trimming left V 1 base short and J 5 bases short, with 17 bases between. The sample consisted of CD4+ T cells sorted from PBMCs, taken 5 days after the yellow fever booster vaccination. The chain links TRBV4-1 to TRBJ2-5; D tentatively fits TRBD1 or TRBD2 (5 bases each). This TCR came from a man aged 18 to 30 who received the YFV17D yellow fever vaccine. CDR3 loop: CASSQGGSRRAETQYF. The CDR3 coding sequence is TGCGCCAGCAGCCAAGGGGGGTCGAGAAGGGCGGAGACCCAGTACTTC.